This T cell receptor (beta chain) was sequenced in a study of blood T cells in healthy people across ages. A remark on this clonotype: The antigen is undetermined.

Findings and limits, study-wide: Any conclusive comparison of naive versus antigen-experienced cells was prevented by using unsorted PBMCs.

Per-sample PBMC isolation yielded at least 6.5 million cells. Sample-barcoded 5' priming and a J-beta primer mix drove a second PCR of roughly 6 to 12 cycles. MiXCR, run by TCRdb on the 5' RACE reads, gives a single entry per CDR3 protein. This table holds 500,000 to 700,000 distinct CDR3 sequences, approximately 30% found once. The sequenced sample was blood. The source is a woman of 80 years or more in good health.

In DNA form, the CDR3 reads TGCGCCAGCAGCCGGACACCAGGACTAGCCAAAAACATTCAGTACTTC. Its translation: CASSRTPGLAKNIQYF. V usage is TRBV5-1 and J usage is TRBJ2-4, with D perhaps being TRBD1 or TRBD2 (5 bases each). The CDR3 loop spans 16 amino acids. CDR1 is SGHRS and CDR2 is YFSETQ in the germline V gene. The V gene lost 4 bases and the J gene lost 0 bases, with 14 bases spanning the gap.